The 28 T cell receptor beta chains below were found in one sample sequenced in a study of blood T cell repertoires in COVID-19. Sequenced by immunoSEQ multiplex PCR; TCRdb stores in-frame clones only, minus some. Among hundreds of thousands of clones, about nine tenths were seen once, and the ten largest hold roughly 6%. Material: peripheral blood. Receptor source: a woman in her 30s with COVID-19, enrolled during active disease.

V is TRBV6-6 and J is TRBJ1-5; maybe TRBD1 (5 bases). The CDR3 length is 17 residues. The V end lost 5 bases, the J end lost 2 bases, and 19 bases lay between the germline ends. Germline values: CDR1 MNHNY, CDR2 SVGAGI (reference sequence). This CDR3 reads CASSPRERQRRNQPQHF. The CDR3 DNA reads TGTGCCAGCAGTCCACGAGAAAGACAGCGCCGCAATCAGCCCCAGCATTTT.

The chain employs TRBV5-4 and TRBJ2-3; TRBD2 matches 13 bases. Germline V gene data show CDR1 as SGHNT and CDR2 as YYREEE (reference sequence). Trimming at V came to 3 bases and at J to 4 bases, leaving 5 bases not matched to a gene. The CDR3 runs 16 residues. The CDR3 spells CASSSTSGRRPDTQYF. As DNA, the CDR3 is TGTGCCAGCAGCTCGACTAGCGGGAGGAGGCCAGATACGCAGTATTTT.

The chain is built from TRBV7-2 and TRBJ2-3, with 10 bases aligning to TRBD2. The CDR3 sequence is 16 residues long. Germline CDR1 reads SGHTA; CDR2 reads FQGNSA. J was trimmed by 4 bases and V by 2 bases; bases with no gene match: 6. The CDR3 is CASSLRAGGPPDTQYF. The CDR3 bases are TGTGCCAGCAGCTTACGAGCGGGAGGGCCCCCAGATACGCAGTATTTT.

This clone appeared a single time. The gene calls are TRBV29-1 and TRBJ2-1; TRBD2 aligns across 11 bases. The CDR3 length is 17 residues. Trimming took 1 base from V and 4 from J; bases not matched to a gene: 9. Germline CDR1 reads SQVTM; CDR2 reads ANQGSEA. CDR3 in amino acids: CSVEGASGRREYNEQFF. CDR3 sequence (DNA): TGCAGCGTTGAAGGGGCTAGCGGGAGGAGGGAATACAATGAGCAGTTCTTC.

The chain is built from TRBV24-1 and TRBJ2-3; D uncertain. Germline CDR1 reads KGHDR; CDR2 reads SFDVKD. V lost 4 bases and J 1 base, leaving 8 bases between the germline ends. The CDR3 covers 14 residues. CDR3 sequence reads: CATSDYEGTDTQYF. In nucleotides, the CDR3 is TGTGCCACCAGTGACTATGAGGGCACAGATACGCAGTATTTT.

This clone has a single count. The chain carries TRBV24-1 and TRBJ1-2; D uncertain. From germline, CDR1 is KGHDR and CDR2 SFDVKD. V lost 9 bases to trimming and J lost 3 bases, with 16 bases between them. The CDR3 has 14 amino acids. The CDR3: CATRSSGEDYGYTF. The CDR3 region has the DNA TGTGCCACCCGGAGCAGCGGGGAGGACTATGGCTACACCTTC.

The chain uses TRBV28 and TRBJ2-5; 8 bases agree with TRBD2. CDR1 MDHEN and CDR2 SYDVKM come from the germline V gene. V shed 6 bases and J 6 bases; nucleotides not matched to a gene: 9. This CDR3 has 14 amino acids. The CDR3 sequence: CASRPGREEKTQYF. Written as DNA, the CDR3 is TGTGCCAGCAGGCCAGGGCGGGAGGAGAAGACCCAGTACTTC.

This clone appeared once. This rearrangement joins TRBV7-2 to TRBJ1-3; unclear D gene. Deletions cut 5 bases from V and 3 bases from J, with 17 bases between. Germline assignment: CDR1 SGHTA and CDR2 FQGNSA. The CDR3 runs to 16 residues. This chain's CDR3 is CASSLRTTTGGNTIYF. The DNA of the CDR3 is TGTGCCAGCAGCCTCCGAACAACGACGGGTGGAAACACCATATATTTT.

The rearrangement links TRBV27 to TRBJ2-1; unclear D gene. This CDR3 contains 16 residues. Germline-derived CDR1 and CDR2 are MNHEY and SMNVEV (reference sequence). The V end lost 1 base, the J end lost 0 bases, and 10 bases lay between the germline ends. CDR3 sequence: CASSLYKESSYNEQFF. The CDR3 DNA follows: TGTGCCAGCAGTTTATATAAGGAGAGCTCCTACAATGAGCAGTTCTTC.

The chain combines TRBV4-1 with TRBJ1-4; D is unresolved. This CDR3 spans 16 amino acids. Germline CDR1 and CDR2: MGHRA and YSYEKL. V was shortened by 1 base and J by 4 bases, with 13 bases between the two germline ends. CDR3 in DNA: TGCGCCAGCAGCCAAGTTGGAGGCCTCGATAATGAAAAACTGTTTTTT. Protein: CASSQVGGLDNEKLFF.

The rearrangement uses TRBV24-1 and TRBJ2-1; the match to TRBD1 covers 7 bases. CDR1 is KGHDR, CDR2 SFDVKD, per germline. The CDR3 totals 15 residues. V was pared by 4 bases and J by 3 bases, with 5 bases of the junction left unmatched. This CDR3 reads CATSESTGFYNEQFF. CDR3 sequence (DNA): TGTGCCACCAGTGAGTCGACAGGGTTCTACAATGAGCAGTTCTTC.

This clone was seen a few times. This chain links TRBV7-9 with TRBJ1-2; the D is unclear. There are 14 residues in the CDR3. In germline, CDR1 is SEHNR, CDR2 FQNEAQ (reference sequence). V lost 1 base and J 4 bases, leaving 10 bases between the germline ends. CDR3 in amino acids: CASSLGNRSYGYTF. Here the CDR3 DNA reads TGTGCCAGCAGCTTAGGTAACAGAAGCTATGGCTACACCTTC.

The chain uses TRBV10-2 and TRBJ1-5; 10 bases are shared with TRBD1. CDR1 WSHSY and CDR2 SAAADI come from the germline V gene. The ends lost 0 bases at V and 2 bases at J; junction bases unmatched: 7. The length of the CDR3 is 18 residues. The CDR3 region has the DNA TGCGCCAGCAGTGAGTCTGGAGACAGGGGGCGAGGCAATCAGCCCCAGCATTTT. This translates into CASSESGDRGRGNQPQHF.

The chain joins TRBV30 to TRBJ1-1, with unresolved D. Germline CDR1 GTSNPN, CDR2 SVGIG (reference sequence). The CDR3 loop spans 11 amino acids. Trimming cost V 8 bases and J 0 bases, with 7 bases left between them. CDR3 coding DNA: TGTGCCCGTCAGTTGAACACTGAAGCTTTCTTT. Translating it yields CARQLNTEAFF.

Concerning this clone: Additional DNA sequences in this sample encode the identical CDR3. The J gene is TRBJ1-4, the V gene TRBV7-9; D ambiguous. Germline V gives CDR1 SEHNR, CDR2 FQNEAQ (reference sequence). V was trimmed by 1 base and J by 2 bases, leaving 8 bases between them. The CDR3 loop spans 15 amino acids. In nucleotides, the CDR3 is TGTGCCAGCAGCTTAGGAAGGGAGACTAATGAAAAACTGTTTTTT. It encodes CASSLGRETNEKLFF.

The CDR3 nucleotides are TGTGCCTGGAGTCTCACCTTCGGTGTCGAGCAGTACGTC. Encoded protein: CAWSLTFGVEQYV. The V gene is TRBV30, the J gene TRBJ2-7; no firm D call. This CDR3 region has 13 residues. V dropped 2 bases and J dropped 6 bases, with 14 bases sitting between them. CDR1 is GTSNPN, CDR2 SVGIG, per germline (reference sequence).

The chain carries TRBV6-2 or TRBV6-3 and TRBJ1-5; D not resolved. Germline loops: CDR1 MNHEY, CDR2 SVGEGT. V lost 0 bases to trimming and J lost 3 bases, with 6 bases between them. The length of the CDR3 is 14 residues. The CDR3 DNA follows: TGTGCCAGCAGTTACTCCGGGGACAATCAGCCCCAGCATTTT. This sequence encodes CASSYSGDNQPQHF.

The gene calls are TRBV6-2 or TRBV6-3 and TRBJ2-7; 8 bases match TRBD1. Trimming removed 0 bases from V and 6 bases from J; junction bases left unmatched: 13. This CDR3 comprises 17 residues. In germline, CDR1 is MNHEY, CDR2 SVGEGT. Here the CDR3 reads CASSYSTEDREGREQYF. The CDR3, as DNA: TGTGCCAGCAGTTACTCGACTGAGGACAGGGAAGGTCGCGAGCAGTACTTC.

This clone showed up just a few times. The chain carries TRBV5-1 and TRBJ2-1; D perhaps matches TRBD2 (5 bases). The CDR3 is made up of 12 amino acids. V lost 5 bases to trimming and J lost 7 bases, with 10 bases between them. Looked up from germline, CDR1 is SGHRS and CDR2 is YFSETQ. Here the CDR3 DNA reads TGCGCCAGCAGTGTCGGGAAGAATGAGCAGTTCTTC. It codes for CASSVGKNEQFF.

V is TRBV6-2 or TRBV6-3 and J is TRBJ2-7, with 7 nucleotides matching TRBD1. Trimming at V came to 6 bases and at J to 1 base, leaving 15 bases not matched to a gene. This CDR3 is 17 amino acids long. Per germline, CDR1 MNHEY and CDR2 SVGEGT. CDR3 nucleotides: TGTGCCAGCAGCACACTGGGACAGATCGAGAGGTCCTACGAGCAGTACTTC. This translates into CASSTLGQIERSYEQYF.

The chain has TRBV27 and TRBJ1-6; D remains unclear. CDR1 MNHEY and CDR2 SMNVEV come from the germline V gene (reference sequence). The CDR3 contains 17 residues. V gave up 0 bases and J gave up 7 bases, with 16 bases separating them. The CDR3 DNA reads TGTGCCAGCAGTTTATCGAGGGTCGAGGGATGGAATTCACCCCTCCACTTT. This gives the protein CASSLSRVEGWNSPLHF.

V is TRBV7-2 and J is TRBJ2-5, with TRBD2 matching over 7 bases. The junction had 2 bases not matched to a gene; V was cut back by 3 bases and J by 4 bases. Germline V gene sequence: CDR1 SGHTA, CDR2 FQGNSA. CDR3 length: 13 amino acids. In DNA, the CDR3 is TGTGCCAGCAGCTTGGCGGGAGTAGAGACCCAGTACTTC. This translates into CASSLAGVETQYF.

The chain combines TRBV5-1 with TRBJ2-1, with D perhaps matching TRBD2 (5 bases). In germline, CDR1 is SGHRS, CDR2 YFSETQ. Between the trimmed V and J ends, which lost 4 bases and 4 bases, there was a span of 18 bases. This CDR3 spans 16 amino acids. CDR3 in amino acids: CASSRLSREPYNEQFF. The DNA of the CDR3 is TGCGCCAGCAGCCGTCTTTCGAGGGAGCCGTACAATGAGCAGTTCTTC.

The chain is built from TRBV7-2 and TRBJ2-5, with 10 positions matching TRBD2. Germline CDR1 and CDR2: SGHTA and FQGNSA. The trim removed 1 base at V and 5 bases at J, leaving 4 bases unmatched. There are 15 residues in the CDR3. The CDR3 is CASSLELAGSETQYF. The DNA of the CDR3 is TGTGCCAGCAGCTTAGAACTAGCGGGAAGCGAGACCCAGTACTTC.

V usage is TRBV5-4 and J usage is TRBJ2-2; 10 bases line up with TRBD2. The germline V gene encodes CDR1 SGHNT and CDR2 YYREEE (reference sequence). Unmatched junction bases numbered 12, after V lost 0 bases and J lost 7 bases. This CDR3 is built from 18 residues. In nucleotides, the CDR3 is TGTGCCAGCAGCTTGGAGGCTAGCGGGAGCGGTAGTGGCGGGGAGCTGTTTTTT. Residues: CASSLEASGSGSGGELFF.

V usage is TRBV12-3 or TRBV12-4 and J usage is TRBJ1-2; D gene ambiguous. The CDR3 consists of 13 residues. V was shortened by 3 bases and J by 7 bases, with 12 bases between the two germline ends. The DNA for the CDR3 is TGTGCCAGCAGTTTCGAGGAACGGGGTGGCTACACCTTC. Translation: CASSFEERGGYTF.

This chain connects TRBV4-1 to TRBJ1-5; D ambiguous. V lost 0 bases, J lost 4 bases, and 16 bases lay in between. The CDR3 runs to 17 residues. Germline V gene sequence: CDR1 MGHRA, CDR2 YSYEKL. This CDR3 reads CASSQDHHLRGNQPQHF. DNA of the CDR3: TGCGCCAGCAGCCAAGATCATCATTTACGGGGAAATCAGCCCCAGCATTTT.

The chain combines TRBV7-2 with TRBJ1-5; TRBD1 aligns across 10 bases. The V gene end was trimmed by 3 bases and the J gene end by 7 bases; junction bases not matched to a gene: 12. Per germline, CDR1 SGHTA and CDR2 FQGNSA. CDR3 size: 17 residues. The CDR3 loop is CASSLVGQGKLGQPQHF. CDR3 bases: TGTGCCAGCAGCTTGGTGGGACAGGGGAAATTGGGGCAGCCCCAGCATTTT.